These 28 T cell receptor beta chains share one sample of origin, sequenced in a study of cytomegalovirus exposure and HLA in healthy donors. Vbeta (60) and Jbeta (13) primers were used in the PCR. Assay used: immunoSEQ multiplex PCR; TCRdb lists only in-frame clones, some missing. This table lists 100,000 to 150,000 clones. Sequences were obtained from PBMCs. The receptors shown here come from a woman aged 40 to 49 in good health and CMV-seronegative.

The genes are TRBV6-1 and TRBJ1-2; D is perhaps TRBD1 (5 bases). Per germline, CDR1 MNHNS and CDR2 SASEGT. Trimming pared 1 base from V and 9 bases from J, leaving 12 bases between. The CDR3 length is 13 residues. The CDR3 nucleotides read TGTGCCAGCAGTGAAGAGGGGCAGTATCGCTACACCTTC. As protein: CASSEEGQYRYTF.

This chain uses TRBV7-9 with TRBJ1-6, with D possibly being TRBD1 (5 bases). The CDR3 runs to 16 residues. Trimming pared 5 bases from V and 5 bases from J, leaving 16 bases between. Germline values: CDR1 SEHNR, CDR2 FQNEAQ (reference sequence). CDR3 amino acids: CASSATRTIDNSPLHF. CDR3 DNA sequence: TGTGCCAGCAGCGCCACCCGGACAATCGATAATTCACCCCTCCACTTT.

The rearrangement uses TRBV14 and TRBJ1-1; D is unclear. CDR3 length equals 13 residues. V lost 3 bases, J lost 4 bases, and 9 bases lay in between. Germline CDR1 SGHDN, CDR2 FVKESK. This chain's CDR3 is CASSQTWSTEAFF. In DNA form, the CDR3 reads TGTGCCAGCAGCCAGACCTGGAGCACTGAAGCTTTCTTT.

The chain combines TRBV10-3 with TRBJ2-2; 11 nucleotides agree with TRBD2. CDR3 length: 16 amino acids. V was pared by 5 bases and J by 5 bases, with 7 bases of the junction left unmatched. Looked up from germline, CDR1 is ENHRY and CDR2 is SYGVKD. CDR3 nucleotide sequence: TGTGCCATCAGTTTTAGCGGGGGGGCCGGAACCGGGGAGCTGTTTTTT. It encodes CAISFSGGAGTGELFF.

The chain joins TRBV5-1 to TRBJ2-2, with D maybe TRBD1 (5 bases). Germline V gives CDR1 SGHRS, CDR2 YFSETQ. The V gene lost 5 bases and the J gene lost 4 bases, with 15 bases spanning the gap. The CDR3 sequence is 15 residues long. The CDR3 loop is CASSERQGTTGELFF. Here the CDR3 DNA reads TGCGCCAGCAGTGAGAGGCAGGGTACCACCGGGGAGCTGTTTTTT.

The chain recombines TRBV10-3 with TRBJ2-5, with D unclear. V gave up 3 bases and J gave up 1 base, with 6 bases separating them. From germline, CDR1 is ENHRY and CDR2 SYGVKD. This CDR3 is built from 13 residues. The CDR3 loop reads CAISDTVQETQYF. The CDR3 nucleotides are TGTGCCATCAGTGATACGGTCCAAGAGACCCAGTACTTC.

The chain is built from TRBV28 and TRBJ1-5; no clear D gene. Germline CDR1 and CDR2: MDHEN and SYDVKM. CDR3 size: 16 residues. V lost 1 base to trimming and J lost 1 base, with 11 bases between them. CDR3 in amino acids: CASSLYLGGSNQPQHF. The DNA for the CDR3 is TGTGCCAGCAGTTTATATCTCGGCGGGAGCAATCAGCCCCAGCATTTT. The entire variable domain, with the rest obtained from reference TRBV28 and TRBJ1-5, is as follows: DVKVTQSSRYLVKRTGEKVFLECVQDMDHENMFWYRQDPGLGLRLIYFSYDVKMKEKGDIPEGYSVSREKKERFSLILESASTNQTSMYLCASSLYLGGSNQPQHFGDGTRLSIL.

The chain joins TRBV7-6 to TRBJ1-6; weak D call: TRBD1 (6 bases). V gave up 5 bases and J gave up 7 bases, with 15 bases separating them. CDR1 is SGHVS, CDR2 FNYEAQ, per germline. The CDR3 extends over 15 amino acids. The CDR3, as DNA: TGTGCCAGCAGCCCGAGCAGGGGCCTCAATTCACCCCTCCACTTT. This gives the protein CASSPSRGLNSPLHF.

The chain couples TRBV7-9 to TRBJ1-1, with D maybe TRBD1 (6 bases). CDR1 and CDR2 (germline): SEHNR, FQNEAQ (reference sequence). The CDR3 runs to 12 residues. Trimming removed 5 bases from V and 4 bases from J, with 8 bases in between. The CDR3: CASSRDTTEAFF. The CDR3 nucleotides read TGTGCCAGCAGCCGGGACACCACTGAAGCTTTCTTT.

This rearrangement joins TRBV10-2 to TRBJ1-2; 8 bases are shared with TRBD1. The CDR3 is 14 amino acids. The V gene end was trimmed by 6 bases and the J gene end by 2 bases; junction bases not matched to a gene: 5. CDR1 is WSHSY, CDR2 SAAADI, per germline. In DNA, the CDR3 is TGCGCCAGCAGCCCGGACAGGGCAAACTATGGCTACACCTTC. Translation gives CASSPDRANYGYTF.

CDR3 region: CASSLRDRASSPLHF. CDR3 sequence (DNA): TGTGCCAGCAGTCTGAGGGACAGGGCCAGTTCACCCCTCCACTTT. The chain uses TRBV28 and TRBJ1-6; 9 positions match TRBD1. This CDR3 spans 15 amino acids. V dropped 5 bases and J dropped 9; count of bases not matched to a gene: 8. From germline, CDR1 is MDHEN and CDR2 SYDVKM.

V is TRBV29-1 and J is TRBJ1-2; D is uncertain. The CDR3 has 13 residues. Germline CDR1 reads SQVTM; CDR2 reads ANQGSEA. The V end was cut by 0 bases, the J end by 4 bases, with 9 bases between. CDR3 coding DNA: TGCAGCGTTGAAGATCGGGAGGCCTATGGCTACACCTTC. The encoded protein is CSVEDREAYGYTF. Based on the CDR3 plus reference TRBV29-1 and TRBJ1-2, the full variable domain is SAVISQKPSRDICQRGTSLTIQCQVDSQVTMMFWYRQQPGQSLTLIATANQGSEATYESGFVIDKFPISRPNLTFSTLTVSNMSPEDSSIYLCSVEDREAYGYTFGSGTRLTVV.

The rearrangement joins TRBV19 to TRBJ1-1, with D perhaps matching TRBD1 (6 bases). The ends were cut back, 5 bases at V and 1 base at J, with 11 bases in the middle. CDR1 and CDR2 from the germline V gene are LNHDA and SQIVND (reference sequence). The CDR3 sequence is 14 residues long. Here the CDR3 DNA reads TGTGCCAGTAGTGTGGACAGAACGAACACTGAAGCTTTCTTT. Translation: CASSVDRTNTEAFF.

The chain carries TRBV27 and TRBJ1-1; possibly TRBD1 for D (6 bases). The CDR3 totals 14 residues. The V gene lost 5 bases and the J gene lost 3 bases, with 13 bases spanning the gap. From germline, CDR1 is MNHEY and CDR2 SMNVEV (reference sequence). The CDR3: CASSVTGSDTEAFF. The CDR3, as DNA: TGTGCCAGCAGTGTAACAGGGTCCGACACTGAAGCTTTCTTT.

This chain joins TRBV11-1 and TRBJ2-3; D is unclear. This CDR3 region has 16 residues. V was shortened by 8 bases and J by 0 bases, with 18 bases between the two germline ends. CDR1 and CDR2 from the germline V gene are SGHAT and FQDESV (reference sequence). The CDR3 sequence: CASSRNAASSTDTQYF. CDR3 nucleotides: TGTGCCAGCTCCCGTAACGCGGCCTCTAGCACAGATACGCAGTATTTT.

V usage is TRBV6-1 and J usage is TRBJ1-2; D possibly corresponds to TRBD1 (6 bases). V dropped 6 bases and J dropped 8 bases, with 16 bases sitting between them. The CDR3 is 13 residues long. The germline V gene encodes CDR1 MNHNS and CDR2 SASEGT. The DNA of the CDR3 is TGTGCCAGCAGCGAGGGGCTTCAGGGGGGCTACACCTTC. Translation gives CASSEGLQGGYTF.

Concerning this clone: At the DNA level, this CDR3 is encoded by other sequences in the same sample as well. This chain uses TRBV7-2 with TRBJ2-7; weak D call: TRBD1 (6 bases). V lost 5 bases, J lost 1 base, and 9 bases lay in between. Per the germline V gene, CDR1 is SGHTA and CDR2 is FQGNSA. This CDR3 has 13 amino acids. The DNA for the CDR3 is TGTGCCAGCAGCACAGGGATTTCCTACGAGCAGTACTTC. Its translation: CASSTGISYEQYF.

This rearrangement joins TRBV4-1 to TRBJ1-3; D is undetermined. Germline CDR1 MGHRA, CDR2 YSYEKL. The CDR3 runs 15 residues. Trimming pared 4 bases from V and 0 bases from J, leaving 10 bases between. CDR3 region: CASSLQVRSGNTIYF. For the CDR3, the DNA is TGCGCCAGCAGCCTGCAGGTACGCTCTGGAAACACCATATATTTT.

V is TRBV10-3 and J is TRBJ2-5, with 8 bases lining up with TRBD2. Unmatched junction bases numbered 11, after V lost 4 bases and J lost 4 bases. The CDR3 loop spans 16 amino acids. Germline values: CDR1 ENHRY, CDR2 SYGVKD. This CDR3 is CAISAGTSQAPETQYF. The DNA of the CDR3 is TGTGCCATCAGTGCCGGGACTAGTCAAGCCCCAGAGACCCAGTACTTC.

The rearrangement links TRBV9 to TRBJ2-2; 8 bases agree with TRBD1. Per the germline V gene, CDR1 is SGDLS and CDR2 is YYNGEE. The CDR3 has 14 amino acids. Trimming removed 6 bases from V and 3 bases from J; junction bases left unmatched: 4. The CDR3 sequence: CASTQGADTGELFF. CDR3 DNA sequence: TGTGCCAGCACCCAGGGGGCTGACACCGGGGAGCTGTTTTTT. The entire variable domain, with the rest obtained from reference TRBV9 and TRBJ2-2, is as follows: DSGVTQTPKHLITATGQRVTLRCSPRSGDLSVYWYQQSLDQGLQFLIQYYNGEERAKGNILERFSAQQFPDLHSELNLSSLELGDSALYFCASTQGADTGELFFGEGSRLTVL.

V and J are TRBV14 and TRBJ2-1, with D tentatively TRBD2 (5 bases). The length of the CDR3 is 14 residues. Between the trimmed V and J ends, which lost 1 base and 5 bases, there was a span of 9 bases. Germline V lookup: CDR1 SGHDN, CDR2 FVKESK. DNA of the CDR3: TGTGCCAGCAGCCAAGTCGGAGGCAACAATGAGCAGTTCTTC. Its protein is CASSQVGGNNEQFF.

The V and J genes are TRBV9 and TRBJ1-5; no reliable D call. Germline assignment: CDR1 SGDLS and CDR2 YYNGEE. CDR3 length: 15 residues. With 5 bases removed from V and 7 bases from J, the gap between germline ends came to 19 bases. CDR3: CASSDGIHGSQPQHF. The CDR3 DNA reads as TGTGCCAGCAGTGACGGGATACATGGGTCACAGCCCCAGCATTTT. Based on the CDR3 plus reference TRBV9 and TRBJ1-5, the full variable domain is DSGVTQTPKHLITATGQRVTLRCSPRSGDLSVYWYQQSLDQGLQFLIQYYNGEERAKGNILERFSAQQFPDLHSELNLSSLELGDSALYFCASSDGIHGSQPQHFGDGTRLSIL.

The V gene is TRBV6-5, the J gene TRBJ2-1, with 10 bases that match TRBD2. The CDR3 length is 14 residues. The germline V gene has CDR1 MNHEY and CDR2 SVGAGI. Trimming took 7 bases from V and 7 from J; bases not matched to a gene: 7. CDR3 DNA: TGTGCCAGCAATGAGCGGGGGGGCCGGAATGAGCAGTTCTTC. Amino acid sequence: CASNERGGRNEQFF.

The chain is built from TRBV5-6 and TRBJ2-1; 7 bases fit TRBD1. The germline CDR1 and CDR2 sequences are SGHDT and YYEEEE. The CDR3 is 15 residues long. Trimming took 6 bases from V and 0 from J; bases not matched to a gene: 6. CDR3 sequence (DNA): TGTGCCAGCACCCAGGGACAGAACTCCTACAATGAGCAGTTCTTC. This sequence encodes CASTQGQNSYNEQFF.

The chain couples TRBV7-9 to TRBJ1-6; perhaps TRBD1 as D (6 bases). The V gene's germline CDR1 is SEHNR and CDR2 FQNEAQ (reference sequence). Trimming took 4 bases from V and 6 from J, leaving 13 bases between them. This CDR3 has 15 amino acids. The chain's CDR3 is CASSSPGVSNSPLHF. Here the CDR3 DNA reads TGTGCCAGCAGCTCCCCAGGGGTCTCTAATTCACCCCTCCACTTT.

This rearrangement joins TRBV5-6 to TRBJ1-6, with TRBD1 matching over 7 bases. V lost 4 bases and J lost 8; bases outside the gene matches: 6. Germline loops: CDR1 SGHDT, CDR2 YYEEEE. The CDR3 totals 14 residues. CDR3 residues: CASSDRDSDSPLHF. The CDR3 DNA reads TGTGCCAGCAGCGACCGGGACAGCGATTCACCCCTCCACTTT.

For this clone: Other DNA sequences within the sample encode an identical CDR3. This chain joins TRBV5-1 and TRBJ2-5, with D possibly TRBD1 on 6 matching bases. V was clipped by 2 bases and J by 3 bases, with 8 bases between them. In germline, CDR1 is SGHRS, CDR2 YFSETQ. The CDR3 has 13 residues. The CDR3 reads CASSFRGEETQYF. In nucleotides, the CDR3 is TGCGCCAGCAGCTTCAGGGGAGAAGAGACCCAGTACTTC.

This rearrangement joins TRBV7-2 to TRBJ1-2; 7 bases line up with TRBD1. Trimming at V came to 5 bases and at J to 0 bases, leaving 3 bases not matched to a gene. CDR3 size: 14 residues. The germline V gene encodes CDR1 SGHTA and CDR2 FQGNSA. The CDR3 region has the DNA TGTGCCAGCAGCCCCGGACAGGCTAACTATGGCTACACCTTC. Its protein product is CASSPGQANYGYTF. The variable domain in full, completed from reference TRBV7-2 and TRBJ1-2, reads GAGVSQSPSNKVTEKGKDVELRCDPISGHTALYWYRQSLGQGLEFLIYFQGNSAPDKSGLPSDRFSAERTGGSVSTLTIQRTQQEDSAVYLCASSPGQANYGYTFGSGTRLTVV.